This TCR beta chain appears in the sequencing data of a study of identical twins. General study points: Excess sharing by twins proved weaker in beta out-of-frame sequences. Abundant beta clonotypes from cord blood bore fewer insertions; memory repertoires lacked this pattern.

Regarding this clonotype: Its antigen is not known. The junction does not match germline at one end; this may be a read error.

CDR3 length equals 14 residues. From germline, CDR1 is MGHDK and CDR2 SYGVNS. cDNA molecules carried unique molecular identifiers, and template switching added a universal primer site. TCRdb reanalysed the 5' RACE reads using MiXCR and keeps one entry per CDR3 protein. Of 1.5 million to 2 million distinct CDR3 sequences listed, about 30% were seen once; the top ten hold about 0.25%. Sequenced material: cord blood. The V and J genes are TRBV25-1 and TRBJ2-3, with D maybe TRBD1 (6 bases). This receptor was identified in a newborn girl in good health. For the CDR3, the DNA is TGTACCAGCAGTGAACACAGGGCCAGGGATACGCAGTATTTT. This gives the protein CTSSEHRARDTQYF.